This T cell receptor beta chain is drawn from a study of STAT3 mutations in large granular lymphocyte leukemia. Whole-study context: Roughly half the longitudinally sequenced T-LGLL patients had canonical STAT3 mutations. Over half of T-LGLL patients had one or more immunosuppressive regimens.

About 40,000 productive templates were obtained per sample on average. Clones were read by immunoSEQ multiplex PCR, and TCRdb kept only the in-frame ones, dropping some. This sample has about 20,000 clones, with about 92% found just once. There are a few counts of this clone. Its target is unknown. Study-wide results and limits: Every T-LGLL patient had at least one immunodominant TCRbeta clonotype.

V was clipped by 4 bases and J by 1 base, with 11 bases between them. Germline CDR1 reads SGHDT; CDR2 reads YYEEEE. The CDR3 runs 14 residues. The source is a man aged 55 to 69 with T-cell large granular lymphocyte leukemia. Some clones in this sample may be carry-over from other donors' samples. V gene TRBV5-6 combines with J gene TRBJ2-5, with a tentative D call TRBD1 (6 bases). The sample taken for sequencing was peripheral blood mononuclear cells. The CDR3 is CASSRGHGQETQYF. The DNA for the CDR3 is TGTGCCAGCAGCAGGGGACACGGCCAAGAGACCCAGTACTTC.